This passage covers 8 T cell receptor beta chains from one sample sequenced in a study of relationships among human T cell subsets. Anti-CD25 beads selected CD4+CD25+ regulatory T cells from positively selected CD4+ cells. From mRNA, alpha and beta CDR3 regions were amplified using semiquantitative ARM-PCR. ARM-PCR used tagged nested gene-specific primers, then communal superprimers for exponential amplification. TCRdb independently ran MiXCR on the multiplex PCR reads; one entry per CDR3 protein. Among under 15,000 distinct CDR3 sequences listed, about 60% were seen once. Source material: Tregs sorted from blood. The receptors were gathered from a middle-aged man in good health.

There are a few counts of this clonotype. This chain's CDR3 is CASSQGGTGGNEQFF. CDR3 DNA sequence: TGTGCCAGCAGCCAAGGGGGCACTGGGGGTAATGAGCAGTTCTTC. The chain combines TRBV4-2 with TRBJ2-1, with D perhaps assigned TRBD1 or TRBD2 (5 bases each). Trimming removed 1 base from V and 7 bases from J, with 14 bases in between. Germline CDR1 LGHNA, CDR2 YNFKEQ. This CDR3 has 15 residues.

J is TRBJ2-7 and V is TRBV2; 8 bases are a match to TRBD2. CDR3 length equals 14 residues. Germline CDR1 and CDR2: SNHLY and FYNNEI. Trimming at V came to 3 bases and at J to 7 bases, leaving 8 bases not matched to a gene. The CDR3 nucleotides read TGTGCCAGCAGTGACGTGGCGGGAGGCATGGAGCAGTACTTC. Translation: CASSDVAGGMEQYF.

This clonotype was seen only a few times. The chain recombines TRBV6-5 with TRBJ2-4, with 8 bases identical to TRBD1. V lost 2 bases to trimming and J lost 6 bases; unmatched junction nucleotides: 6. The germline V gene has CDR1 MNHEY and CDR2 SVGAGI. The length of the CDR3 is 15 residues. CDR3 loop: CASSYARQGLNIQYF. CDR3 coding DNA: TGTGCCAGCAGTTACGCGAGACAGGGGCTAAACATTCAGTACTTC.

The rearrangement uses TRBV28 and TRBJ2-3; TRBD1 matches 7 bases. The CDR3 length is 15 residues. V gave up 5 bases and J gave up 3 bases; unmatched junction bases: 8. In germline, CDR1 is MDHEN, CDR2 SYDVKM. The DNA of the CDR3 is TGTGCCAGCAGTGCCTCCGGGACAGTTACAGATACGCAGTATTTT. It is translated as CASSASGTVTDTQYF. Variable domain in full (rest from reference TRBV28 and TRBJ2-3): DVKVTQSSRYLVKRTGEKVFLECVQDMDHENMFWYRQDPGLGLRLIYFSYDVKMKEKGDIPEGYSVSREKKERFSLILESASTNQTSMYLCASSASGTVTDTQYFGPGTRLTVL.

As for this clonotype: Germline is not matched at one junction end, which may reflect a read error. This chain links TRBV11-1 with TRBJ2-1; TRBD1 is a possible D gene (6 bases). This CDR3 has 13 residues. CDR1 and CDR2 from the germline V gene are SGHAT and FQDESV (reference sequence). CDR3 DNA sequence: TGTGCCGGCAGCGGTACAGGGCGCAATGAGCAGTTCTTC. Protein: CAGSGTGRNEQFF.

This chain joins TRBV5-1 and TRBJ2-1; D may be TRBD1 (6 bases). The CDR3 has 16 residues. Trimming cost V 0 bases and J 3 bases, with 13 bases left between them. Germline lookup yields CDR1 SGHRS and CDR2 YFSETQ. CDR3 nucleotides: TGCGCCAGCAGCTTGGACCCCGGGACACTCTACAATGAGCAGTTCTTC. It codes for CASSLDPGTLYNEQFF.

This sequence joins TRBV25-1 and TRBJ2-5, with D tentatively TRBD2 (7 bases). The CDR3 covers 14 residues. The germline CDR1 and CDR2 sequences are MGHDK and SYGVNS. Trimming removed 1 base from V and 4 bases from J, with 10 bases in between. The CDR3 here is CASSEWGGGETQYF. DNA of the CDR3: TGTGCCAGCAGTGAATGGGGGGGCGGAGAGACCCAGTACTTC.

The V and J genes are TRBV28 and TRBJ1-2; a weak D match, TRBD1 (6 bases). Trimming removed 5 bases from V and 13 bases from J, with 35 bases in between. The germline V gene has CDR1 MDHEN and CDR2 SYDVKM. This CDR3 comprises 18 residues. The CDR3 DNA reads as TGTGCCAGCAGTCCTATCGCCCCTCCCGGACAGATGGGGATAACTCGCACCTTC. It translates to CASSPIAPPGQMGITRTF.